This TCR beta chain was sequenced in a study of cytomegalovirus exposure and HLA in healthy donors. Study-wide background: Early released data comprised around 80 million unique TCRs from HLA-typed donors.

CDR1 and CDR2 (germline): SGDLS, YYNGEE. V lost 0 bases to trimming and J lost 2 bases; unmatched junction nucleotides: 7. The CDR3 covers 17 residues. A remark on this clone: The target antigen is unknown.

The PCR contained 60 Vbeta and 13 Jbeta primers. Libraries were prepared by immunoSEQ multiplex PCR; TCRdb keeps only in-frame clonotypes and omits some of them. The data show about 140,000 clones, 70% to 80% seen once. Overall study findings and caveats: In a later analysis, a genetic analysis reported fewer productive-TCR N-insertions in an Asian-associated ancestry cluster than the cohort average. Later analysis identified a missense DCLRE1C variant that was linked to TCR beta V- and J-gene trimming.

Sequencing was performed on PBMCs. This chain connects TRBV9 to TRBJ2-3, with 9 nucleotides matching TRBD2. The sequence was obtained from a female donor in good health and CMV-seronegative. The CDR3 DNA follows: TGTGCCAGCAGCGTAGGCGTGGCGGGAGGGCCCACAGATACGCAGTATTTT. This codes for CASSVGVAGGPTDTQYF.